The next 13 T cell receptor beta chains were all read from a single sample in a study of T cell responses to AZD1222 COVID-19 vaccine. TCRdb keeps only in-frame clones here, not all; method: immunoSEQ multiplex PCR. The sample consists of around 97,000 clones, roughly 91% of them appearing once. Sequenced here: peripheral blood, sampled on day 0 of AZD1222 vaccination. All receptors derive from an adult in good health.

The DNA for the CDR3 is TGTGCCAGCAGTGAGATATCGGCCGATACGCAGTATTTT. Encoded protein: CASSEISADTQYF. The chain uses TRBV6-1 and TRBJ2-3; no clear D. The CDR3 spans 13 residues. Germline V gives CDR1 MNHNS, CDR2 SASEGT. With 3 bases removed from V and 6 bases from J, the gap between germline ends came to 10 bases.

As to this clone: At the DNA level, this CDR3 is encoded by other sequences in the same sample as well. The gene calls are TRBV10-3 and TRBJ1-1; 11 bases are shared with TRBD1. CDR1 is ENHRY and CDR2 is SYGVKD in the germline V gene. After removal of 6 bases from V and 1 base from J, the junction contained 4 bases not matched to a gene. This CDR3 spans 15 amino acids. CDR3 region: CAIRGQGAGNTEAFF. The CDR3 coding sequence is TGTGCCATCAGAGGACAGGGGGCTGGGAACACTGAAGCTTTCTTT.

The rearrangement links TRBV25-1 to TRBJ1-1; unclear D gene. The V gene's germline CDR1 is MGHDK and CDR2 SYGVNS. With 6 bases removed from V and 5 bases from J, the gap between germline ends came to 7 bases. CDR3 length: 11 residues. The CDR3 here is CASRRVTEAFF. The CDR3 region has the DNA TGTGCCAGCAGAAGGGTAACTGAAGCTTTCTTT.

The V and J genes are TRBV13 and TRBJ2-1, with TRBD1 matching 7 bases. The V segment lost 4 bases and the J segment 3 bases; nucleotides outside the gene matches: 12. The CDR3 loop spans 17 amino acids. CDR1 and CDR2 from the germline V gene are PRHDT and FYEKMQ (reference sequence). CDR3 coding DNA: TGTGCCAGCAGCTCTATACACGGAAGGGGGCTCTACAATGAGCAGTTCTTC. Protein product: CASSSIHGRGLYNEQFF. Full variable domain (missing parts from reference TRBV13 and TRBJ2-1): AAGVIQSPRHLIKEKRETATLKCYPIPRHDTVYWYQQGPGQDPQFLISFYEKMQSDKGSIPDRFSAQQFSDYHSELNMSSLELGDSALYFCASSSIHGRGLYNEQFFGPGTRLTVL.

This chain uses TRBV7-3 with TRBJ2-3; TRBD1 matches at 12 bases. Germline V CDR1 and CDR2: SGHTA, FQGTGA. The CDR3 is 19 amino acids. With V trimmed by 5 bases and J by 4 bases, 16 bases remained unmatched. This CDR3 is CASSVGEGTGGWGPDTQYF. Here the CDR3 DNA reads TGTGCCAGCAGCGTCGGAGAGGGGACAGGGGGCTGGGGGCCAGATACGCAGTATTTT.

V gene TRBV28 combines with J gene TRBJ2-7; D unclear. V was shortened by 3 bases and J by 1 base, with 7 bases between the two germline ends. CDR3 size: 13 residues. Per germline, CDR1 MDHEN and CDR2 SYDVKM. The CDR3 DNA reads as TGTGCCAGCAGTTTCAGTGATTCCTACGAGCAGTACTTC. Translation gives CASSFSDSYEQYF. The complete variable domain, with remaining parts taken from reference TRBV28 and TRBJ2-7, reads DVKVTQSSRYLVKRTGEKVFLECVQDMDHENMFWYRQDPGLGLRLIYFSYDVKMKEKGDIPEGYSVSREKKERFSLILESASTNQTSMYLCASSFSDSYEQYFGPGTRLTVT.

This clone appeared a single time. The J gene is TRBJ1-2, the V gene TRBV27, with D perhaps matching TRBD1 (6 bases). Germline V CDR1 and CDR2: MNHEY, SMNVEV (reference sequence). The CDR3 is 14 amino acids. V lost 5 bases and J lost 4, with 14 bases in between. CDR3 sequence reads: CASSPRQVSYGYTF. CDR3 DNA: TGTGCCAGCAGTCCCAGACAGGTCTCCTATGGCTACACCTTC.

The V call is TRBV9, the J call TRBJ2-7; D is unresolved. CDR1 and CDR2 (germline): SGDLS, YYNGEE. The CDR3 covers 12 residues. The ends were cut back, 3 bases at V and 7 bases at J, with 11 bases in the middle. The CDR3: CASSAAGYEQYF. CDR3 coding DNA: TGTGCCAGCAGCGCAGCTGGTTATGAGCAGTACTTC.

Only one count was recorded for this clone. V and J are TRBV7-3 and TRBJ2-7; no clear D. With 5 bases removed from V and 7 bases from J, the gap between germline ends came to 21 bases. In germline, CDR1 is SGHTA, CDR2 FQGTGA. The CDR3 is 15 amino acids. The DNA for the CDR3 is TGTGCCAGCAGCCTTCAACTGGCCCCCATGGGGGAGCAGTACTTC. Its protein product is CASSLQLAPMGEQYF.

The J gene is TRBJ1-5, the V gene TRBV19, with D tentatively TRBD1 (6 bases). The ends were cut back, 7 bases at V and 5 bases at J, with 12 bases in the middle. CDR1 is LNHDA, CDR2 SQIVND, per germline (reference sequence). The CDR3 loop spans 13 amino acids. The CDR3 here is CASKRGGDQPQHF. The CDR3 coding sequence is TGTGCCAGTAAACGGGGGGGCGATCAGCCCCAGCATTTT.

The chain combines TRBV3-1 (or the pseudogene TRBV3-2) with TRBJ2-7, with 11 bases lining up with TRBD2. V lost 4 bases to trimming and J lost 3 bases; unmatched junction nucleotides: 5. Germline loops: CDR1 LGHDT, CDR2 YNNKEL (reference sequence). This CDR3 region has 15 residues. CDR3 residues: CASSRRLAGYYEQYF. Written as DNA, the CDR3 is TGTGCCAGCAGCCGGAGACTAGCGGGATACTACGAGCAGTACTTC.

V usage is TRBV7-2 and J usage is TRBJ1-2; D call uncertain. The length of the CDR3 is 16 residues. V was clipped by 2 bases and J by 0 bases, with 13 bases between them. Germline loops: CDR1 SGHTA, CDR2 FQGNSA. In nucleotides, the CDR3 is TGTGCCAGCAGCTTAACCCCGCCTCAGGCTAACTATGGCTACACCTTC. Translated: CASSLTPPQANYGYTF.

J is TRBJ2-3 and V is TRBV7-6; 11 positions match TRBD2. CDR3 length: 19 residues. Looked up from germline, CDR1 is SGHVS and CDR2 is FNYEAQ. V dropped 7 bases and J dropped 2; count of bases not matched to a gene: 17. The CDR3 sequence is CASNPTGLADHSSTDTQYF. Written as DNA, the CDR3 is TGTGCCAGCAACCCCACGGGACTAGCGGACCACAGCTCCACAGATACGCAGTATTTT.